What follows are 29 T cell receptor beta chains derived from one specimen sequenced in a study of OX40 agonist ivuxolimab in advanced cancers. TCRdb keeps only in-frame clones here, not all; method: immunoSEQ multiplex PCR. The sample records 49,000 or so clones, around 90% being singletons. The material was CD4+ or CD8+ T cells sorted from blood, obtained in a trial of the OX40 agonist ivuxolimab. The receptors come from an adult with an advanced solid tumor such as melanoma, head and neck, liver or kidney cancer.

This chain joins TRBV11-3 and TRBJ2-7; possible D gene TRBD1, 6 bases. Germline assignment: CDR1 SGHNT and CDR2 YENEEA. The CDR3 sequence is 14 residues long. V was shortened by 5 bases and J by 4 bases, with 15 bases between the two germline ends. CDR3 amino acids: CASSRDTGPYEQYF. The CDR3 nucleotides read TGTGCCAGCAGCCGGGACACCGGCCCATACGAGCAGTACTTC. The full variable domain, in which reference TRBV11-3 and TRBJ2-7 provide the parts outside the CDR3, is EAGVVQSPRYKIIEKKQPVAFWCNPISGHNTLYWYLQNLGQGPELLIRYENEEAVDDSQLPKDRFSAERLKGVDSTLKIQPAELGDSAVYLCASSRDTGPYEQYFGPGTRLTVT.

The V call is TRBV5-1, the J call TRBJ2-3; the match to TRBD2 covers 9 bases. Unmatched junction bases numbered 10, after V lost 4 bases and J lost 4 bases. Germline values: CDR1 SGHRS, CDR2 YFSETQ. The CDR3 consists of 16 residues. CDR3 residues: CASSDVAGVVSDTQYF. CDR3 DNA sequence: TGCGCCAGCAGCGACGTAGCGGGAGTCGTCTCAGATACGCAGTATTTT.

The V gene is TRBV7-2, the J gene TRBJ2-7, with 7 positions matching TRBD1. This CDR3 is 14 amino acids long. After removal of 3 bases from V and 3 bases from J, the junction contained 5 bases not matched to a gene. Germline V gene lookup returns CDR1 SGHTA and CDR2 FQGNSA. The CDR3 region has the DNA TGTGCCAGCAGCTTCCAACAGGGGTACTACGAGCAGTACTTC. Translation gives CASSFQQGYYEQYF.

This chain joins TRBV9 and TRBJ2-7; D possibly corresponds to TRBD2 (5 bases). V shed 4 bases and J shed 4 bases, with 18 bases lying between them. There are 15 residues in the CDR3. The germline gives CDR1 SGDLS, CDR2 YYNGEE. CDR3 in amino acids: CASSPGVAGEYEQYF. The CDR3 region has the DNA TGTGCCAGCAGCCCTGGGGTGGCTGGGGAGTACGAGCAGTACTTC. The variable domain in full, completed from reference TRBV9 and TRBJ2-7, reads DSGVTQTPKHLITATGQRVTLRCSPRSGDLSVYWYQQSLDQGLQFLIQYYNGEERAKGNILERFSAQQFPDLHSELNLSSLELGDSALYFCASSPGVAGEYEQYFGPGTRLTVT.

This sequence joins TRBV19 and TRBJ2-2; 7 bases fit TRBD2. The CDR3 is 18 amino acids. Germline CDR1 reads LNHDA; CDR2 reads SQIVND (reference sequence). V gave up 1 base and J gave up 7 bases; unmatched junction bases: 15. CDR3 sequence: CASSIGVPTTSVYGELFF. The CDR3 DNA sequence: TGTGCCAGTAGTATAGGGGTCCCAACTACTAGCGTGTACGGGGAGCTGTTTTTT. Full variable domain (remainder filled in from reference TRBV19 and TRBJ2-2): DGGITQSPKYLFRKEGQNVTLSCEQNLNHDAMYWYRQDPGQGLRLIYYSQIVNDFQKGDIAEGYSVSREKKESFPLTVTSAQKNPTAFYLCASSIGVPTTSVYGELFFGEGSRLTVL.

This chain uses TRBV28 with TRBJ2-2; D is possibly TRBD2 (6 bases). The germline CDR1 and CDR2 sequences are MDHEN and SYDVKM. The CDR3 is 15 amino acids. V gave up 6 bases and J gave up 0 bases, with 11 bases separating them. The CDR3 nucleotides are TGTGCCAGCAGGTCGGCGGGGTCGAACACCGGGGAGCTGTTTTTT. It codes for CASRSAGSNTGELFF.

The chain joins TRBV11-2 to TRBJ2-5; weak D call: TRBD2 (6 bases). Germline CDR1 reads SGHAT; CDR2 reads FQNNGV. CDR3 length: 13 amino acids. The V end lost 3 bases, the J end lost 4 bases, and 9 bases lay between the germline ends. For the CDR3, the DNA is TGTGCCAGCAGCTTGGGACTGCTAGAGACCCAGTACTTC. Protein product: CASSLGLLETQYF.

The rearrangement joins TRBV15 to TRBJ2-7; D may be TRBD1 (6 bases). The germline V gene has CDR1 LNHNV and CDR2 YYDKDF (reference sequence). This CDR3 spans 20 amino acids. Trimming took 0 bases from V and 3 from J, leaving 27 bases between them. The DNA of the CDR3 is TGTGCCACCAGCAGAGATTTGGGGGCTACGGGGATCGGGCCCAGCTACGAGCAGTACTTC. Amino acid sequence: CATSRDLGATGIGPSYEQYF.

V and J are TRBV5-1 and TRBJ2-7; 7 nucleotides match TRBD1. CDR1 is SGHRS, CDR2 YFSETQ, per germline. The CDR3 runs to 14 residues. V lost 0 bases, J lost 3 bases, and 3 bases stayed unmatched. CDR3 DNA: TGCGCCAGCAGCTTGGTGCCAGGGGGCTACGAGCAGTACTTC. Protein product: CASSLVPGGYEQYF.

The chain combines TRBV30 with TRBJ2-1; D gene unclear. Germline lookup yields CDR1 GTSNPN and CDR2 SVGIG (reference sequence). This CDR3 comprises 13 residues. V was trimmed by 2 bases and J by 3 bases, leaving 8 bases between them. Here the CDR3 reads CAWSSSDYNEQFF. CDR3 bases: TGTGCCTGGAGTTCCTCCGACTACAATGAGCAGTTCTTC. Based on the CDR3 plus reference TRBV30 and TRBJ2-1, the full variable domain is SQTIHQWPATLVQPVGSPLSLECTVEGTSNPNLYWYRQAAGRGLQLLFYSVGIGQISSEVPQNLSASRPQDRQFILSSKKLLLSDSGFYLCAWSSSDYNEQFFGPGTRLTVL.

The chain couples TRBV5-1 to TRBJ2-1; D is unresolved. The germline V gene has CDR1 SGHRS and CDR2 YFSETQ. The CDR3 has 12 amino acids. V was cut by 4 bases and J by 6 bases, with 8 bases left in between. CDR3 amino acids: CASSLPSNEQFF. CDR3 in DNA: TGCGCCAGCAGCCTTCCTAGCAATGAGCAGTTCTTC.

The chain has TRBV10-3 and TRBJ2-1, with unresolved D. V gave up 9 bases and J gave up 7 bases, with 16 bases separating them. Germline CDR1 reads ENHRY; CDR2 reads SYGVKD. The CDR3 totals 13 residues. The CDR3 nucleotides read TGTGCCATAAAAAACAAGGTGGGGAATGAGCAGTTCTTC. Translated, it gives CAIKNKVGNEQFF.

The genes are TRBV18 and TRBJ2-7; 12 nucleotides match TRBD1. The CDR3 is made up of 16 amino acids. Trimming took 2 bases from V and 1 from J; bases not matched to a gene: 3. Germline CDR1 reads KGHSH; CDR2 reads LQKENI. This chain's CDR3 is CASSPTGQGASYEQYF. CDR3 sequence (DNA): TGTGCCAGCTCACCAACGGGACAGGGGGCTTCCTACGAGCAGTACTTC.

The V call is TRBV6-5, the J call TRBJ1-1; the D is unclear. CDR3 length: 14 residues. The V gene's germline CDR1 is MNHEY and CDR2 SVGAGI. V was trimmed by 1 base and J by 9 bases, leaving 15 bases between them. CDR3 sequence reads: CASSYLPATPQAFF. CDR3 bases: TGTGCCAGCAGTTACTTGCCGGCGACACCCCAAGCTTTCTTT.

This clone came up once. The chain uses TRBV5-8 and TRBJ2-2; D is unclear. This CDR3 region has 13 residues. In germline, CDR1 is SGHTS, CDR2 YDEGEE. Trimming removed 0 bases at V and 4 bases at J, with 4 bases between. Here the CDR3 reads CASSLDFTGELFF. The CDR3 DNA reads as TGTGCCAGCAGCTTGGACTTCACCGGGGAGCTGTTTTTT. The entire variable domain, with the rest obtained from reference TRBV5-8 and TRBJ2-2, is as follows: EAGVTQSPTHLIKTRGQQATLRCSPISGHTSVYWYQQALGLGLQFLLWYDEGEERNRGNFPPRFSGRQFPNYSSELNVNALELEDSALYLCASSLDFTGELFFGEGSRLTVL.

This clone was counted a single time. The V and J genes are TRBV28 and TRBJ2-5, with D perhaps matching TRBD1 (7 bases). Germline CDR1 and CDR2: MDHEN and SYDVKM. Trimming took off 3 bases at V and 3 bases at J, with 14 bases between the two ends. This CDR3 comprises 15 residues. The CDR3 nucleotides read TGTGCCAGCAGTTTGGGGGGCAGGGGGGAAGAGACCCAGTACTTC. This codes for CASSLGGRGEETQYF. Supplemented by reference TRBV28 and TRBJ2-5, the full variable domain reads DVKVTQSSRYLVKRTGEKVFLECVQDMDHENMFWYRQDPGLGLRLIYFSYDVKMKEKGDIPEGYSVSREKKERFSLILESASTNQTSMYLCASSLGGRGEETQYFGPGTRLLVL.

The chain combines TRBV6-5 with TRBJ2-2, with D maybe TRBD1 (5 bases). This CDR3 region has 14 residues. CDR1 and CDR2 (germline): MNHEY, SVGAGI. V lost 2 bases, J lost 9 bases, and 13 bases lay in between. The CDR3 region is CASSYRERGRELFF. The CDR3 nucleotides read TGTGCCAGCAGTTACAGGGAAAGGGGTCGGGAGCTGTTTTTT.

This rearrangement joins TRBV4-2 to TRBJ2-5; D might be TRBD1 or TRBD2, each matching 5 bases. The CDR3 runs to 16 residues. V was pared by 0 bases and J by 5 bases, with 16 bases between. Per the germline V gene, CDR1 is LGHNA and CDR2 is YNFKEQ. The CDR3 reads CASSQDLGALGETQYF. The CDR3 nucleotides read TGTGCCAGCAGCCAAGATCTCGGGGCCCTTGGGGAGACCCAGTACTTC.

V usage is TRBV20-1 and J usage is TRBJ2-3, with a weak D call TRBD2 (5 bases). Germline V gene lookup returns CDR1 DFQATT and CDR2 SNEGSKA (reference sequence). This CDR3 contains 11 residues. V was shortened by 6 bases and J by 6 bases, with 10 bases between the two germline ends. The CDR3 nucleotides read TGCAGTGCCTTACAGCGGGATACGCAGTATTTT. It translates to CSALQRDTQYF.

This clone was recorded only once. CDR3 DNA sequence: TGTGCCAGCAGTGAGATGGGGCCAGGGGGCCTCAATCAGCCCCAGCATTTT. Protein: CASSEMGPGGLNQPQHF. The chain combines TRBV28 with TRBJ1-5, with TRBD1 identical over 8 bases. This CDR3 comprises 17 residues. Losses at the gene ends were 5 bases for V and 3 bases for J; bases not matched to a gene: 12. Germline V gene sequence: CDR1 MDHEN, CDR2 SYDVKM.

This chain connects TRBV9 to TRBJ1-1; possibly TRBD1 for D (6 bases). CDR1 SGDLS and CDR2 YYNGEE come from the germline V gene. The V end lost 4 bases, the J end lost 6 bases, and 22 bases lay between the germline ends. This CDR3 is built from 16 residues. The CDR3 nucleotides read TGTGCCAGCAGCCTAAGCGGGGATGGGGGCGAACCTGAAGCTTTCTTT. Translation gives CASSLSGDGGEPEAFF.

This clone showed up just a few times. The chain recombines TRBV5-1 with TRBJ2-2; tentative D call: TRBD1 (6 bases). Germline values: CDR1 SGHRS, CDR2 YFSETQ. V lost 5 bases, J lost 2 bases, and 13 bases lay in between. The CDR3 runs to 15 residues. The CDR3 region is CASSLTGINTGELFF. CDR3 bases: TGCGCCAGCAGTCTAACAGGGATTAACACCGGGGAGCTGTTTTTT. Complete variable domain (other parts from reference TRBV5-1 and TRBJ2-2): KAGVTQTPRYLIKTRGQQVTLSCSPISGHRSVSWYQQTPGQGLQFLFEYFSETQRNKGNFPGRFSGRQFSNSRSEMNVSTLELGDSALYLCASSLTGINTGELFFGEGSRLTVL.

This clone has just one count. The chain is built from TRBV30 and TRBJ2-7, with TRBD2 as a possible D gene (6 bases). There are 14 residues in the CDR3. Germline V CDR1 and CDR2: GTSNPN, SVGIG (reference sequence). Trimming stripped 5 bases from V and 0 bases from J, with 14 bases between. The CDR3 DNA follows: TGTGCCTGGGGAAAGCGGGCCGGCTCCTACGAGCAGTACTTC. It translates to CAWGKRAGSYEQYF.

This chain links TRBV28 with TRBJ1-3; no clear D. The CDR3 is made up of 17 amino acids. Trimming removed 3 bases from V and 2 bases from J, with 17 bases in between. The germline V gene has CDR1 MDHEN and CDR2 SYDVKM. The CDR3 loop is CASSFIVGQATGNTIYF. CDR3 DNA: TGTGCCAGCAGTTTTATCGTCGGTCAGGCGACTGGAAACACCATATATTTT. Drawing the rest from reference TRBV28 and TRBJ1-3, the complete variable domain is DVKVTQSSRYLVKRTGEKVFLECVQDMDHENMFWYRQDPGLGLRLIYFSYDVKMKEKGDIPEGYSVSREKKERFSLILESASTNQTSMYLCASSFIVGQATGNTIYFGEGSWLTVV.

This clone was found once. The V gene is TRBV5-6, the J gene TRBJ1-1; 8 bases align to TRBD1. The J segment lost 5 bases and the V segment lost 5 bases, leaving 8 bases of the junction unmatched. This CDR3 contains 14 residues. The V gene's germline CDR1 is SGHDT and CDR2 YYEEEE. The CDR3 protein is CASSRRGRFTEAFF. The CDR3 DNA follows: TGTGCCAGCAGTCGCAGGGGGCGCTTTACTGAAGCTTTCTTT.

V is TRBV10-3 and J is TRBJ2-7; no clear D gene. This CDR3 region has 12 residues. CDR1 and CDR2 (germline): ENHRY, SYGVKD. V lost 2 bases, J lost 3 bases, and 5 bases lay in between. CDR3 sequence (DNA): TGTGCCATCAGTGAGCCATACTACGAGCAGTACTTC. It specifies CAISEPYYEQYF.

The chain links TRBV7-9 to TRBJ2-2; D gene unclear. The CDR3 covers 14 residues. Germline-derived CDR1 and CDR2 are SEHNR and FQNEAQ (reference sequence). The ends were cut back, 2 bases at V and 5 bases at J, with 9 bases in the middle. CDR3 in DNA: TGTGCCAGCAGCTTATCCCTAAGTACCGGGGAGCTGTTTTTT. As protein: CASSLSLSTGELFF.

The chain combines TRBV20-1 with TRBJ1-2; D may be TRBD1 (6 bases). V shed 5 bases and J shed 13 bases, with 17 bases lying between them. The CDR3 consists of 11 residues. Germline V gives CDR1 DFQATT, CDR2 SNEGSKA (reference sequence). The CDR3 coding sequence is TGCAGTGCTCCCGCGACGGGACACCTCACCTTC. It specifies CSAPATGHLTF.

This sequence joins TRBV6-1 and TRBJ2-1; TRBD2 aligns across 10 bases. Germline V gene data show CDR1 as MNHNS and CDR2 as SASEGT. Trimming cost V 7 bases and J 2 bases; bases outside gene matches: 5. The CDR3 is 15 residues long. CDR3 in DNA: TGTGCCAGCACTAAGCGGGAGGGCCCCTACAATGAGCAGTTCTTC. Translated, it gives CASTKREGPYNEQFF.